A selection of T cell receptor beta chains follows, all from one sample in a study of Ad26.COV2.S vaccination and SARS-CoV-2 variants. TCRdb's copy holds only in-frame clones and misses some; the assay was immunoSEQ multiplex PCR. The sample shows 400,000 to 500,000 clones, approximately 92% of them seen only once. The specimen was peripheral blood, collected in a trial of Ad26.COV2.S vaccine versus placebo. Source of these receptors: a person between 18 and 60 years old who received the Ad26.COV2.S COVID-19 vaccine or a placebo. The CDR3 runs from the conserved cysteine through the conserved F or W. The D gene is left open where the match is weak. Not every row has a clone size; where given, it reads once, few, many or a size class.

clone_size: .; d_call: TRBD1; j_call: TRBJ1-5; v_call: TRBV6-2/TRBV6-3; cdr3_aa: CASSLYTGVDQPQHF; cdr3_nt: TGTGCCAGCAGCCTATACACAGGGGTTGATCAGCCCCAGCATTTT
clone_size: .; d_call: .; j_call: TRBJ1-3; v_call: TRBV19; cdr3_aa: CASSIRGNTIYF; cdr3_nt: TGTGCCAGTAGTATACGTGGAAACACCATATATTTT
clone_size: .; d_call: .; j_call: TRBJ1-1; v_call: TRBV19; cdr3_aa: CASSPLPGQRGNTEAFF; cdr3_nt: TGTGCCAGTAGTCCCCTCCCCGGGCAACGGGGTAACACTGAAGCTTTCTTT
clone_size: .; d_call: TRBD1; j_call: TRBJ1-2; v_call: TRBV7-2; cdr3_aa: CASSPRDSLGYTF; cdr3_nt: TGTGCCAGCAGCCCACGGGACAGCTTAGGCTACACCTTC
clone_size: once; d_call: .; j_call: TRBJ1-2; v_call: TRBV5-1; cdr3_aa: CASSFNGESYGYTF; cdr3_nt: TGCGCCAGCAGCTTTAATGGAGAGAGCTATGGCTACACCTTC
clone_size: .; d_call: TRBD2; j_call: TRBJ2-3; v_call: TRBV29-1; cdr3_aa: CSVGLAGVSDTQYF; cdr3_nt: TGCAGCGTCGGACTAGCGGGAGTATCAGATACGCAGTATTTT
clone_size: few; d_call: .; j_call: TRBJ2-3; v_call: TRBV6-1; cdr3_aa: CASSEAPGSTDTQYF; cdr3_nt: TGTGCCAGCAGTGAAGCGCCAGGTAGCACAGATACGCAGTATTTT
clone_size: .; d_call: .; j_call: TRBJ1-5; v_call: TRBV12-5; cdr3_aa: CASGLVGIGVPRPQHF; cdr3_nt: TGTGCTAGTGGTTTGGTAGGTATCGGGGTACCGAGGCCCCAGCATTTT
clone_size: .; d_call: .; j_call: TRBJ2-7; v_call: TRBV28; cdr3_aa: CASSSFSRGGYEQYF; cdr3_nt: TGTGCCAGCAGCTCATTCTCGCGAGGGGGCTACGAGCAGTACTTC
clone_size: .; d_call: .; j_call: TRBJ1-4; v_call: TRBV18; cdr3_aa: CASSPGVGEKLFF; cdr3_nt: TGTGCCAGCTCACCAGGGGTTGGTGAAAAACTGTTTTTT
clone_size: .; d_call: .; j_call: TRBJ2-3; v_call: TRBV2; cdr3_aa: CASSGPGRRGDTQYF; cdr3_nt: TGTGCCAGCAGTGGTCCGGGCCGGCGGGGAGATACGCAGTATTTT
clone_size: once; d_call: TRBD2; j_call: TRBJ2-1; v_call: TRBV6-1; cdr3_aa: CASSVTIAGGPIYNEQFF; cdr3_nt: TGTGCCAGCAGTGTCACAATAGCGGGAGGGCCGATTTACAATGAGCAGTTCTTC
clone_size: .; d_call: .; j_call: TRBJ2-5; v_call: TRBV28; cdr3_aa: CASSLWEGVKTQYF; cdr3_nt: TGTGCCAGCAGTTTATGGGAGGGGGTAAAGACCCAGTACTTC
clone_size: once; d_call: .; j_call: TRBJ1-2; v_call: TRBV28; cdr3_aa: CASSLGGSYGYTF; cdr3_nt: TGTGCCAGCAGTTTAGGAGGTTCCTATGGCTACACCTTC
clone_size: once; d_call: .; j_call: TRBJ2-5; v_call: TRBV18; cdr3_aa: CASSPSSEETQYF; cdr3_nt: TGTGCCAGCTCACCATCGTCGGAAGAGACCCAGTACTTC
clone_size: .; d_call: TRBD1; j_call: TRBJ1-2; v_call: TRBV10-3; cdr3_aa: CAISELAGTGVYGYTF; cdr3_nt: TGTGCCATCAGTGAGTTAGCGGGAACAGGGGTGTATGGCTACACCTTC
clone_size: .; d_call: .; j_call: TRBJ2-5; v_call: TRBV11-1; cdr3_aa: CASSPPGRETQYF; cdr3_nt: TGTGCCAGCAGCCCCCCGGGGCGGGAGACCCAGTACTTC
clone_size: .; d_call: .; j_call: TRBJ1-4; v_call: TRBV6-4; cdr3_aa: CASSDGGPTNEKLFF; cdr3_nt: TGTGCCAGCAGTGATGGTGGCCCAACTAATGAAAAACTGTTTTTT
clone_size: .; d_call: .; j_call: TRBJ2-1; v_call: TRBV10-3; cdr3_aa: CAISAWGSEQFF; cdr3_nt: TGTGCCATCAGTGCGTGGGGATCTGAGCAGTTCTTC
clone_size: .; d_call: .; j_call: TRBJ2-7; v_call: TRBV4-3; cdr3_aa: CASSQDSPKGNPTVEQYF; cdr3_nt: TGCGCCAGCAGCCAAGATTCGCCCAAAGGGAATCCTACGGTGGAGCAGTACTTC
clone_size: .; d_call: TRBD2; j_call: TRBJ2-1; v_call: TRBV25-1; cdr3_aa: CASRSGRDYNEQFF; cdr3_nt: TGTGCCAGCAGAAGCGGGAGGGATTACAATGAGCAGTTCTTC
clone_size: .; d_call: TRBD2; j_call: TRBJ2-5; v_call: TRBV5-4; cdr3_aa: CASSLASGRVETQYF; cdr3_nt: TGTGCCAGCAGCTTGGCAAGCGGGAGGGTTGAGACCCAGTACTTC
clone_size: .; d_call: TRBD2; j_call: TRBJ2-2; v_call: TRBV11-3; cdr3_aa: CASSFPLAGFTGELFF; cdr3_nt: TGTGCCAGCAGCTTTCCCCTAGCGGGATTCACCGGGGAGCTGTTTTTT
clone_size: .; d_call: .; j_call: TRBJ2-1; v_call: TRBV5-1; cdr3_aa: CASSLRGATYNEQFF; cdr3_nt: TGCGCCAGCAGCTTACGGGGGGCTACCTACAATGAGCAGTTCTTC
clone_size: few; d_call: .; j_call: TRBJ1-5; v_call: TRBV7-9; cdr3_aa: CASSPAGVQPQHF; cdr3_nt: TGTGCCAGCAGCCCTGCAGGTGTTCAGCCCCAGCATTTT
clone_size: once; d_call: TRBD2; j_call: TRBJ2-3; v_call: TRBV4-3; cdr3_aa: CASSQVASGRTDTQYF; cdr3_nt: TGCGCCAGCAGCCAAGTGGCTAGCGGGCGCACAGATACGCAGTATTTT
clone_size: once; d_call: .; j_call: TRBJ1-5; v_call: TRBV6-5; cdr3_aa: CATSRVDINQPQHF; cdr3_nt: TGTGCCACCTCAAGGGTAGACATTAATCAGCCCCAGCATTTT
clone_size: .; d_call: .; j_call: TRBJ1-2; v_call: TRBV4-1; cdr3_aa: CASSQVVVSYGYTF; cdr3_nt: TGCGCCAGCAGCCAAGTTGTGGTTAGCTATGGCTACACCTTC
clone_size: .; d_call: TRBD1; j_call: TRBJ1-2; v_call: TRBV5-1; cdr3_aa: CASSFTGVYGYTF; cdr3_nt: TGCGCCAGCAGCTTTACAGGGGTCTATGGCTACACCTTC
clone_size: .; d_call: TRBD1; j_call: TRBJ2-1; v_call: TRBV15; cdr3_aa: CATSVDRVRAKAYNEQFF; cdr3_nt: TGTGCCACCAGCGTGGACAGGGTAAGGGCGAAGGCCTACAATGAGCAGTTCTTC